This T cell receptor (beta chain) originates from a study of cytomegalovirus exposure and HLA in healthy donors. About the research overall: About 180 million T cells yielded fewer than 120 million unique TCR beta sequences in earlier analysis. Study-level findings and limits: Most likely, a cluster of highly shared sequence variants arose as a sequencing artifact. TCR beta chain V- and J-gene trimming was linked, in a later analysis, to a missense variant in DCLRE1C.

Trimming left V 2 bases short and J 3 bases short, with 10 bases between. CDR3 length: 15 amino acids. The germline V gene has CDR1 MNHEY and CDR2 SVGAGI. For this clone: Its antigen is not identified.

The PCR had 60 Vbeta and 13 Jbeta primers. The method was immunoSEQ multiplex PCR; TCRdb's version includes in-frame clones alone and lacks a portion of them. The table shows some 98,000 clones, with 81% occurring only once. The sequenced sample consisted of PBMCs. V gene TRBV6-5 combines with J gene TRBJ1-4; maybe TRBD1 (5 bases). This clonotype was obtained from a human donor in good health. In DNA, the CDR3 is TGTGCCAGCAGTTACGGGGCGACAGCTAATGAAAAACTGTTTTTT. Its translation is CASSYGATANEKLFF.